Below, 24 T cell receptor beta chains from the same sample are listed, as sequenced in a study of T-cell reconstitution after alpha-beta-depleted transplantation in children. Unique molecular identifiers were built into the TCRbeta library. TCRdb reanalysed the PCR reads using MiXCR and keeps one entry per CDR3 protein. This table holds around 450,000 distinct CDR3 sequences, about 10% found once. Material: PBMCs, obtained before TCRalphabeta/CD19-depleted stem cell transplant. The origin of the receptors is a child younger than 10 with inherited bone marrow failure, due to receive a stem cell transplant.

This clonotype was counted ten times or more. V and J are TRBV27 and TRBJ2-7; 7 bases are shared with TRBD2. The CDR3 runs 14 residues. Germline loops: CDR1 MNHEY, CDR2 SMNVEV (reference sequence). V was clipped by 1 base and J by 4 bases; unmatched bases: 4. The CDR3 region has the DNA TGTGCCAGCAGTTTATATGGGGGGGGGTACGAGCAGTACTTC. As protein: CASSLYGGGYEQYF.

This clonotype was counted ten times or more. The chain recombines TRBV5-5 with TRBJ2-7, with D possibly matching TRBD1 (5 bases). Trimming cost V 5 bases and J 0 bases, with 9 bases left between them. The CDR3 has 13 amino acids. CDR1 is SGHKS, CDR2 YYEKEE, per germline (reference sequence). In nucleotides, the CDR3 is TGTGCCAGCAGACAGGAACACTCCTACGAGCAGTACTTC. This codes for CASRQEHSYEQYF.

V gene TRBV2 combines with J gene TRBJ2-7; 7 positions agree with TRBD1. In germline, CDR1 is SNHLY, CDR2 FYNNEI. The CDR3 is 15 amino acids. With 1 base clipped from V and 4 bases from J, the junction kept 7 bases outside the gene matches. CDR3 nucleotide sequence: TGTGCCAGCAGTGAAGTTGGGACAGAAGCATACGAGCAGTACTTC. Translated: CASSEVGTEAYEQYF. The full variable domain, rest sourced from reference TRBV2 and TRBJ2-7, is EPEVTQTPSHQVTQMGQEVILRCVPISNHLYFYWYRQILGQKVEFLVSFYNNEISEKSEIFDDQFSVERPDGSNFTLKIRSTKLEDSAMYFCASSEVGTEAYEQYFGPGTRLTVT.

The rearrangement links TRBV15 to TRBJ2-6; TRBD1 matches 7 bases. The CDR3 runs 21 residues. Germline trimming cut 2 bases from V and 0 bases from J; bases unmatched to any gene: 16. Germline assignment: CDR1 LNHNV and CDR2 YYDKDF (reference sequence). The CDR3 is CATSRIRTWDSTLSGANVLTF. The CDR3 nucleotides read TGTGCCACCAGCAGAATCCGGACCTGGGACAGCACCCTCTCTGGGGCCAACGTCCTGACTTTC.

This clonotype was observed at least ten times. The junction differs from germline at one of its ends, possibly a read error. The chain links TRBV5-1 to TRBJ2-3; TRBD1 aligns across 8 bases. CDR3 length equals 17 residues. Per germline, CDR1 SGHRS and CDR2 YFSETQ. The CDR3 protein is CASNLDDRGGSTDTQYF. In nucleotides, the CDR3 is TGCGCCAGCAACTTGGACGACAGGGGCGGGAGCACAGATACGCAGTATTTT.

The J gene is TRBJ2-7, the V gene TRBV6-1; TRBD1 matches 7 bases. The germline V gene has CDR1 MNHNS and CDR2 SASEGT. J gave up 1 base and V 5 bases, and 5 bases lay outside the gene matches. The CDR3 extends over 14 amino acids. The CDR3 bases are TGTGCCAGCAGTCAGGACAGGTTTTCCTACGAGCAGTACTTC. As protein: CASSQDRFSYEQYF.

CDR3 residues: CATKGLAYYEQYF. The CDR3 DNA sequence: TGTGCCACCAAAGGACTAGCCTACTACGAGCAGTACTTC. The V gene is TRBV28, the J gene TRBJ2-7, with TRBD2 matching over 8 bases. Germline loops: CDR1 MDHEN, CDR2 SYDVKM. This CDR3 region has 13 residues. V was pared by 10 bases and J by 3 bases, with 8 bases of the junction left unmatched.

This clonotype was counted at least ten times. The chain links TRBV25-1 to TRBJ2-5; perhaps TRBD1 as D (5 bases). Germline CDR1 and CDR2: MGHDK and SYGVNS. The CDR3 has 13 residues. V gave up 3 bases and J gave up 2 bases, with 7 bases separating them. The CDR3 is CASSEGLQETQYF. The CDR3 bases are TGTGCCAGCAGTGAGGGGCTGCAAGAGACCCAGTACTTC.

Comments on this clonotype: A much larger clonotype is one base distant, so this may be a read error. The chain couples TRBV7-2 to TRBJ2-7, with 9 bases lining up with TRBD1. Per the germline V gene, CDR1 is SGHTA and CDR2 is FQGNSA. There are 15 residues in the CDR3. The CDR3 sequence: CASSLVTGGDYDQYF. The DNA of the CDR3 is TGTGCCAGCAGCTTAGTGACAGGGGGGGATTACGACCAGTACTTC.

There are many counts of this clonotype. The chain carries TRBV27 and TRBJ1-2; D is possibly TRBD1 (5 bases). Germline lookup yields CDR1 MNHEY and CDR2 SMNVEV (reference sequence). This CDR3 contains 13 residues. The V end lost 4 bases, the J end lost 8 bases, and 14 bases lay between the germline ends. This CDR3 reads CASSYYQGSGYTF. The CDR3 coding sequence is TGTGCCAGCAGTTATTACCAGGGAAGCGGCTACACCTTC.

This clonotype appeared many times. CDR3: CSASRSASGETQYF. The DNA of the CDR3 is TGCAGTGCTAGCAGGTCGGCTAGCGGGGAGACCCAGTACTTC. The V and J genes are TRBV20-1 and TRBJ2-5; 8 nucleotides line up with TRBD2. V was clipped by 3 bases and J by 5 bases; unmatched bases: 8. In germline, CDR1 is DFQATT, CDR2 SNEGSKA (reference sequence). This CDR3 comprises 14 residues.

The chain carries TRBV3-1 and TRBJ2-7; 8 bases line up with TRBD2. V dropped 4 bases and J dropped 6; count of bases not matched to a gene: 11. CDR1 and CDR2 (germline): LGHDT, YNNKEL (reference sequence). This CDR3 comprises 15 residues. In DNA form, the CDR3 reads TGTGCCAGCAGCCGTCCCGGGACTAGAGGGGCCGAGCAGTACTTC. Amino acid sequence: CASSRPGTRGAEQYF.

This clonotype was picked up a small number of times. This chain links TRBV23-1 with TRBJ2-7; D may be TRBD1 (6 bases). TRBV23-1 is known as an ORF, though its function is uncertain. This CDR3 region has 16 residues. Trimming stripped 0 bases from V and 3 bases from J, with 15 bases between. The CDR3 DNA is TGCGCCAGCAGTCAATCGTGGGGGCTCTTCGGCTACGAGCAGTACTTC. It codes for CASSQSWGLFGYEQYF.

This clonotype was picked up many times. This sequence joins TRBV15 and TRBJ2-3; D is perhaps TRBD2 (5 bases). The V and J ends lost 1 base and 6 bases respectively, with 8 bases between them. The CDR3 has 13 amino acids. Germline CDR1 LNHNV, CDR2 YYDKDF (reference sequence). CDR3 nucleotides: TGTGCCACCAGCAGAGGGTCGGGGGATACGCAGTATTTT. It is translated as CATSRGSGDTQYF.

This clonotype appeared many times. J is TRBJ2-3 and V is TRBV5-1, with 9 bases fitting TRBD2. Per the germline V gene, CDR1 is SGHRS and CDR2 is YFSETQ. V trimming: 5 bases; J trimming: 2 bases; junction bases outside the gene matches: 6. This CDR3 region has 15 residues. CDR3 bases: TGCGCCAGCAGTTGGACTAGCGCATACACAGATACGCAGTATTTT. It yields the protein CASSWTSAYTDTQYF. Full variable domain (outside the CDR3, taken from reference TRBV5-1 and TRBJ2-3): KAGVTQTPRYLIKTRGQQVTLSCSPISGHRSVSWYQQTPGQGLQFLFEYFSETQRNKGNFPGRFSGRQFSNSRSEMNVSTLELGDSALYLCASSWTSAYTDTQYFGPGTRLTVL.

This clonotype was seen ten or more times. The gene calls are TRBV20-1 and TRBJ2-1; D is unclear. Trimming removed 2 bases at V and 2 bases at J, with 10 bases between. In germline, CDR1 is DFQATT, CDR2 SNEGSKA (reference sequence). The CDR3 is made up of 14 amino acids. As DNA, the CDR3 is TGCAGTGCTAGACTAGAAGTTCCCTACAATGAGCAGTTCTTC. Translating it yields CSARLEVPYNEQFF.

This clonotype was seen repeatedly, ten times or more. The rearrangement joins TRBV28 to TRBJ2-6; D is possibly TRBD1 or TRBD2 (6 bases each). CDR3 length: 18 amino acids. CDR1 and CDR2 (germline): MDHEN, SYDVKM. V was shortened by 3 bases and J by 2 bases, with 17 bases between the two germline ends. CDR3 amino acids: CASSFQQGRSAGANVLTF. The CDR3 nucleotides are TGTGCCAGCAGTTTCCAGCAGGGGAGGTCCGCTGGGGCCAACGTCCTGACTTTC.

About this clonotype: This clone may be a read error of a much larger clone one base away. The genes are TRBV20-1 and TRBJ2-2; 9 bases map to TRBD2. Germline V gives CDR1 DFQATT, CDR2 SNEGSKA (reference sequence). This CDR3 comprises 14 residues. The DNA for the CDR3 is TGCAGTGCTATAGCGGGAGCCGGCACCGGGGACCTGTTTTTT. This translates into CSAIAGAGTGDLFF.

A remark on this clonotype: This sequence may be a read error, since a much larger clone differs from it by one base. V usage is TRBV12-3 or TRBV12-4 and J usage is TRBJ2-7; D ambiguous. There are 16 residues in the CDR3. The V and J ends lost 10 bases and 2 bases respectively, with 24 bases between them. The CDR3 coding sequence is TGTGCCAACAAGGTTCAAACGGTTAGCTTCCCCTACGAGCAGTACTTC. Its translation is CANKVQTVSFPYEQYF.

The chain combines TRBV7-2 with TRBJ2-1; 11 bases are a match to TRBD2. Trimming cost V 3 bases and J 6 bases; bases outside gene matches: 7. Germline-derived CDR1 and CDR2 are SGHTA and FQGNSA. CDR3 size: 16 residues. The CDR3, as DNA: TGTGCCAGCAGCTTTGCCCCGGGACTAGCGGTCAATGAGCAGTTCTTC. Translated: CASSFAPGLAVNEQFF.

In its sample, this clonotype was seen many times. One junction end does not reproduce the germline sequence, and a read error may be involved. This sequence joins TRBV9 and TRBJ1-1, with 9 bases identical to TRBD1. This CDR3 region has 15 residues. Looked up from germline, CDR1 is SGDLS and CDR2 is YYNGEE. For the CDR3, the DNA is TGCGCCAGCAGCGCGGGACAGGGTCGGGACACTGAAGCTTTCTTT. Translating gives CASSAGQGRDTEAFF.

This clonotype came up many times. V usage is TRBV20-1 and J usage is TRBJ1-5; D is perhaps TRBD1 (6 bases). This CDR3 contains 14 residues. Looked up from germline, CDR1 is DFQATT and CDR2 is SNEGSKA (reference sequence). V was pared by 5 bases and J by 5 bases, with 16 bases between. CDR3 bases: TGCAGTGCTTTCGGACAGCAGTCTGATCAGCCCCAGCATTTT. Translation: CSAFGQQSDQPQHF.

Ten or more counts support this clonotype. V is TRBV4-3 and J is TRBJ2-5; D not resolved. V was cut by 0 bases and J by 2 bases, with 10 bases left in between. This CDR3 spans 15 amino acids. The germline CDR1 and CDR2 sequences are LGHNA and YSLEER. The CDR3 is CASSQDRAAQETQYF. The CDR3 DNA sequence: TGCGCCAGCAGCCAAGATCGGGCGGCTCAAGAGACCCAGTACTTC.

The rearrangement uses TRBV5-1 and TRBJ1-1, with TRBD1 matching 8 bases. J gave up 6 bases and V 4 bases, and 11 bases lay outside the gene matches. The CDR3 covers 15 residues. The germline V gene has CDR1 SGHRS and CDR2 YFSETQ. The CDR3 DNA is TGCGCCAGCAGCAAAGACAGGGGCGACGGACCTGAAGCTTTCTTT. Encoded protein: CASSKDRGDGPEAFF.